This TCR beta chain appears in the sequencing data of a study of beta chain features in type 1 diabetes. The sequenced template was cDNA made from the entire isolated RNA. The data were produced by immunoSEQ multiplex PCR, yet TCRdb's version contains in-frame clones alone and is incomplete. The sample has hundreds of thousands of clones; about a sixth are singletons. Sequenced material: naive CD4+ T cells from blood. This clonotype originated in a man younger than 35 in good health.

The CDR3 sequence: CATSRVGGGEGEQFF. The CDR3 bases are TGTGCCACCAGCAGAGTCGGGGGAGGGGAGGGCGAGCAGTTCTTC. The V gene is TRBV15, the J gene TRBJ2-1; 7 nucleotides align to TRBD2. The CDR3 loop spans 15 amino acids. V shed 1 base, J shed 10 bases, and the junction held 10 bases outside the gene matches. The germline CDR1 and CDR2 sequences are LNHNV and YYDKDF (reference sequence).